Listed here are 18 T cell receptor beta chains from one sample, sequenced in a study of beta chain features in type 1 diabetes. As every portion of the isolated RNA was reverse transcribed, the sequencing read expressed TCRB transcripts. Method: immunoSEQ multiplex PCR; TCRdb's copy keeps in-frame clones and lacks some. The sample lists around 240,000 clones; over 65% were seen once. Sequencing input: naive CD4+ T cells from blood. The receptors stem from a man aged 25-45 years in good health.

The V and J genes are TRBV5-1 and TRBJ2-1; 9 bases agree with TRBD1. The J segment lost 10 bases and the V segment lost 4 bases, leaving 18 bases of the junction unmatched. The CDR3 totals 17 residues. The germline V gene has CDR1 SGHRS and CDR2 YFSETQ. The CDR3 coding sequence is TGCGCCAGCAGCCTAAGCCCAGCAACACAGGGGGCGGAGGAGCAGTTCTTC. This codes for CASSLSPATQGAEEQFF.

This clone has just a few counts. The genes are TRBV30 and TRBJ1-4; no clear D. Trimming left V 3 bases short and J 4 bases short, with 3 bases between. Germline V CDR1 and CDR2: GTSNPN, SVGIG (reference sequence). CDR3 size: 11 residues. The CDR3 spells CAWSHNEKLFF. CDR3 DNA: TGTGCCTGGAGCCATAATGAAAAACTGTTTTTT.

As for this clone: The junction does not match germline at one end; this may be a read error. The chain couples TRBV29-1 to TRBJ2-1; 8 nucleotides match TRBD2. Germline V gives CDR1 SQVTM, CDR2 ANQGSEA. This CDR3 region has 12 residues. The CDR3 coding sequence is TGCAGCGTTGAACCAGCGGGAGTCGATCGGGTCTTC. It is translated as CSVEPAGVDRVF.

The chain uses TRBV6-1 and TRBJ1-2; D gene ambiguous. Germline V lookup: CDR1 MNHNS, CDR2 SASEGT. This CDR3 is built from 14 residues. V lost 6 bases to trimming and J lost 4 bases, with 15 bases between them. The CDR3 region has the DNA TGTGCCAGCAGGAACGAAGCCTATGGCTATGGCTACACCTTC. Translated, it gives CASRNEAYGYGYTF.

The chain joins TRBV29-1 to TRBJ1-2, with D hard to call. CDR3 length: 12 residues. CDR1 and CDR2 (germline): SQVTM, ANQGSEA. V was shortened by 4 bases and J by 0 bases, with 6 bases between the two germline ends. CDR3 protein: CSVANTNYGYTF. The DNA for the CDR3 is TGCAGCGTTGCAAATACTAACTATGGCTACACCTTC.

The count of this clone is one. V and J are TRBV29-1 and TRBJ1-1; weak D call: TRBD1 (6 bases). The CDR3 covers 13 residues. The V gene's germline CDR1 is SQVTM and CDR2 ANQGSEA. Trimming stripped 7 bases from V and 3 bases from J, with 15 bases between. The CDR3 loop is CSAKGQGDTEAFF. As DNA, the CDR3 is TGCAGCGCCAAGGGACAAGGCGACACTGAAGCTTTCTTT.

CDR3 DNA: TGTGCCAGCAGCTTCATCGGCTACGAGCAGTACTTC. This gives the protein CASSFIGYEQYF. This chain uses TRBV7-2 with TRBJ2-7; D gene ambiguous. The length of the CDR3 is 12 residues. With 3 bases removed from V and 3 bases from J, the gap between germline ends came to 6 bases. Germline V gives CDR1 SGHTA, CDR2 FQGNSA.

This clone was observed a few times. The rearrangement joins TRBV4-3 to TRBJ2-5, with TRBD2 identical over 9 bases. Per the germline V gene, CDR1 is LGHNA and CDR2 is YSLEER. The CDR3 has 16 residues. The junction had 8 bases not matched to a gene; V was cut back by 5 bases and J by 1 base. The CDR3 bases are TGCGCCAGCAGCGACCGACTAGCGGTTCTCCAAGAGACCCAGTACTTC. Its translation: CASSDRLAVLQETQYF.

The gene calls are TRBV13 and TRBJ2-4; D may be TRBD1 or TRBD2 (6 bases each). The CDR3 is 15 amino acids. Trimming removed 2 bases at V and 0 bases at J, with 8 bases between. In germline, CDR1 is PRHDT, CDR2 FYEKMQ (reference sequence). The CDR3 region is CASSLRGLAKNIQYF. The CDR3 DNA reads as TGTGCCAGCAGCTTACGGGGGCTAGCCAAAAACATTCAGTACTTC.

V is TRBV7-9 and J is TRBJ2-2; 7 bases are shared with TRBD1. This CDR3 has 16 residues. The germline CDR1 and CDR2 sequences are SEHNR and FQNEAQ (reference sequence). V was clipped by 2 bases and J by 3 bases; unmatched bases: 6. The CDR3 spells CASSLKQGPYTGELFF. In DNA, the CDR3 is TGTGCCAGCAGCTTAAAACAGGGGCCCTACACCGGGGAGCTGTTTTTT.

There are a few counts of this clone. The chain combines TRBV30 with TRBJ1-5; 8 bases agree with TRBD1. With V trimmed by 2 bases and J by 6 bases, 6 bases remained unmatched. Germline lookup yields CDR1 GTSNPN and CDR2 SVGIG (reference sequence). This CDR3 spans 14 amino acids. The chain's CDR3 is CAWSPGQGSQPQHF. DNA for the CDR3: TGTGCCTGGAGTCCCGGACAGGGAAGTCAGCCCCAGCATTTT.

The chain combines TRBV30 with TRBJ2-3; D unclear. The CDR3 contains 13 residues. V lost 7 bases to trimming and J lost 2 bases, with 13 bases between them. CDR1 and CDR2 (germline): GTSNPN, SVGIG (reference sequence). CDR3 nucleotides: TGTGCCTTCACTCACGATCCCACAGATACGCAGTATTTT. Translation: CAFTHDPTDTQYF.

This clone was counted between two and nine times. V usage is TRBV5-6 and J usage is TRBJ2-1; D uncertain. The V and J ends lost 1 base and 8 bases respectively, with 7 bases between them. CDR1 SGHDT and CDR2 YYEEEE come from the germline V gene. CDR3 length: 12 residues. The CDR3 nucleotides read TGTGCCAGCAGCTTGTGGAAGGATGAGCAGTTCTTC. It specifies CASSLWKDEQFF.

Only one count was recorded for this clone. The chain carries TRBV6-1 and TRBJ2-4; possibly TRBD1 or TRBD2 for D (5 bases each). V was pared by 1 base and J by 8 bases, with 18 bases between. Germline assignment: CDR1 MNHNS and CDR2 SASEGT. CDR3 size: 16 residues. The CDR3 here is CASSEGGPRVSDIQYF. CDR3 nucleotide sequence: TGTGCCAGCAGTGAAGGGGGACCCCGCGTGAGCGACATTCAGTACTTC.

Comments on this clone: Other DNA sequences in the sample encode the same CDR3. The genes are TRBV7-2 and TRBJ2-7; no reliable D call. The length of the CDR3 is 13 residues. Trimming stripped 1 base from V and 2 bases from J, with 6 bases between. Per the germline V gene, CDR1 is SGHTA and CDR2 is FQGNSA. CDR3 residues: CASSLGVAYEQYF. The DNA for the CDR3 is TGTGCCAGCAGCTTAGGCGTAGCCTACGAGCAGTACTTC.

The gene calls are TRBV30 and TRBJ2-7, with 8 bases fitting TRBD2. This CDR3 has 14 amino acids. The J segment lost 0 bases and the V segment lost 2 bases, leaving 3 bases of the junction unmatched. Per the germline V gene, CDR1 is GTSNPN and CDR2 is SVGIG (reference sequence). This CDR3 reads CAWSPSGYSYEQYF. CDR3 bases: TGTGCCTGGAGTCCTAGCGGGTACTCCTACGAGCAGTACTTC. Based on the CDR3 plus reference TRBV30 and TRBJ2-7, the full variable domain is SQTIHQWPATLVQPVGSPLSLECTVEGTSNPNLYWYRQAAGRGLQLLFYSVGIGQISSEVPQNLSASRPQDRQFILSSKKLLLSDSGFYLCAWSPSGYSYEQYFGPGTRLTVT.

The V gene is TRBV10-3, the J gene TRBJ2-5; the D gene is possibly TRBD1 (6 bases). V shed 8 bases and J shed 5 bases, with 12 bases lying between them. Germline V lookup: CDR1 ENHRY, CDR2 SYGVKD. The CDR3 has 12 residues. CDR3 amino acids: CAIATGKETQYF. CDR3 in DNA: TGTGCCATCGCCACAGGGAAGGAGACCCAGTACTTC.

As regards this clone: Other nucleotide sequences in the sample specify the same CDR3. The V call is TRBV14, the J call TRBJ2-1, with D hard to call. V dropped 2 bases and J dropped 0 bases, with 2 bases sitting between them. The germline gives CDR1 SGHDN, CDR2 FVKESK. The CDR3 sequence is 13 residues long. The CDR3 DNA sequence: TGTGCCAGCAGCCAATCCTCCTACAATGAGCAGTTCTTC. Translation gives CASSQSSYNEQFF.